The 7 T cell receptor beta chains listed next were all sequenced from one sample in a study of beta chain features in type 1 diabetes. Sequenced material consisted of expressed TCRB transcripts (all of the isolated RNA was reverse transcribed). TCRdb's copy holds only in-frame clones and misses some; the assay was immunoSEQ multiplex PCR. The sample has about 360,000 clones; about 12% are singletons. Material for sequencing was naive CD4+ T cells from blood. These receptor sequences come from a man aged 18 to 30 in good health.

This clone was detected only a few times. This chain uses TRBV7-8 with TRBJ2-3; D is undetermined. Germline V gene lookup returns CDR1 SGHVS and CDR2 FQNEAQ. This CDR3 is 15 amino acids long. V was pared by 1 base and J by 0 bases, with 8 bases between. CDR3 sequence: CASSLVGRSTDTQYF. CDR3 in DNA: TGTGCCAGCAGCTTAGTAGGCAGGAGCACAGATACGCAGTATTTT. The entire variable domain, with the rest obtained from reference TRBV7-8 and TRBJ2-3, is as follows: GAGVSQSPRYKVAKRGQDVALRCDPISGHVSLFWYQQALGQGPEFLTYFQNEAQLDKSGLPSDRFFAERPEGSVSTLKIQRTQQEDSAVYLCASSLVGRSTDTQYFGPGTRLTVL.

The rearrangement joins TRBV28 to TRBJ2-7; D gene ambiguous. CDR1 is MDHEN, CDR2 SYDVKM, per germline. The CDR3 extends over 13 amino acids. V lost 3 bases to trimming and J lost 2 bases, with 8 bases between them. DNA of the CDR3: TGTGCCAGCAGTTTTGAAGCCCCCTACGAGCAGTACTTC. Translated: CASSFEAPYEQYF.

The chain employs TRBV7-9 and TRBJ2-1, with 10 bases fitting TRBD2. The junction had 6 bases not matched to a gene; V was cut back by 4 bases and J by 6 bases. This CDR3 contains 15 residues. The germline V gene has CDR1 SEHNR and CDR2 FQNEAQ (reference sequence). CDR3 sequence: CASSSLAGVANEQFF. Here the CDR3 DNA reads TGTGCCAGCAGCTCGCTAGCGGGAGTTGCCAATGAGCAGTTCTTC.

The chain couples TRBV7-2 to TRBJ2-5, with 7 nucleotides matching TRBD1. This CDR3 region has 14 residues. CDR1 is SGHTA, CDR2 FQGNSA, per germline. V was clipped by 7 bases and J by 1 base; unmatched bases: 6. The DNA for the CDR3 is TGTGCCAGCATAACGGGGACAGTCCAAGAGACCCAGTACTTC. Its protein product is CASITGTVQETQYF. Full variable domain (remainder filled in from reference TRBV7-2 and TRBJ2-5): GAGVSQSPSNKVTEKGKDVELRCDPISGHTALYWYRQSLGQGLEFLIYFQGNSAPDKSGLPSDRFSAERTGGSVSTLTIQRTQQEDSAVYLCASITGTVQETQYFGPGTRLLVL.

V gene TRBV27 combines with J gene TRBJ1-5; the match to TRBD1 covers 8 bases. Trimming cost V 6 bases and J 7 bases; bases outside gene matches: 11. Germline CDR1 reads MNHEY; CDR2 reads SMNVEV (reference sequence). This CDR3 is 15 amino acids long. CDR3 protein: CASSAIQGAGQPQHF. The CDR3, as DNA: TGTGCCAGCAGCGCTATTCAGGGGGCAGGGCAGCCCCAGCATTTT.

In this sample, this clone turned up a few times. The chain recombines TRBV5-1 with TRBJ2-7; TRBD2 agrees at 10 bases. This CDR3 region has 15 residues. V was clipped by 2 bases and J by 3 bases; unmatched bases: 5. Germline CDR1 is SGHRS and CDR2 is YFSETQ. CDR3 sequence: CASSLRASGSYEQYF. Here the CDR3 DNA reads TGCGCCAGCAGCTTACGAGCTAGCGGGAGCTACGAGCAGTACTTC.

J is TRBJ2-7 and V is TRBV4-1, with 10 bases identical to TRBD2. V gave up 4 bases and J gave up 4 bases; unmatched junction bases: 4. Germline-derived CDR1 and CDR2 are MGHRA and YSYEKL. The CDR3 consists of 14 residues. CDR3 sequence: CASSPSGSGYEQYF. In DNA form, the CDR3 reads TGCGCCAGCAGCCCTAGCGGGAGTGGATACGAGCAGTACTTC.